Each of the 19 T cell receptor beta chains below was sequenced from the same sample in a study of blood T cell repertoires in COVID-19 (dated by TCRdb to about 2020). Library preparation used the immunoSEQ multiplex PCR assay. TCRdb re-hosts the immuneACCESS table, in-frame sequences only. Its copies lack some clones; in the studies checked, an unresolved V gene accounts for under half of them, and the cause for the rest is not known. The sample data list about 150,000 clones, and around nine tenths of these were observed just once. More than 2% of the sample lies in the top ten. Material: peripheral blood. All receptors derive from an older woman with acute or convalescent COVID-19.

The table lists this clone with a count of one. The J gene is TRBJ2-1, the V gene TRBV30, with 8 bases that match TRBD2. The J segment lost 0 bases and the V segment lost 2 bases, leaving 6 bases of the junction unmatched. This CDR3 has 16 amino acids. Germline V lookup: CDR1 GTSNPN, CDR2 SVGIG (reference sequence). CDR3 sequence: CAWSHKRGTSYNEQFF. The CDR3, as DNA: TGTGCCTGGAGTCATAAGCGGGGGACCTCCTACAATGAGCAGTTCTTC.

V is TRBV28 and J is TRBJ1-5, with no clear D. Germline CDR1 and CDR2: MDHEN and SYDVKM. This CDR3 has 13 amino acids. Trimming took 10 bases from V and 1 from J, leaving 11 bases between them. CDR3 in DNA: TGTGCCATCCGGGGAACGAGCAATCAGCCCCAGCATTTT. Translated: CAIRGTSNQPQHF.

This sequence joins TRBV6-5 and TRBJ2-5, with 7 bases that match TRBD1. CDR1 is MNHEY and CDR2 is SVGAGI in the germline V gene. The CDR3 is made up of 13 amino acids. V was pared by 7 bases and J by 5 bases, with 7 bases of the junction left unmatched. The CDR3 protein is CASTQGVWETQYF. CDR3 coding DNA: TGTGCCAGCACCCAGGGGGTTTGGGAGACCCAGTACTTC.

The gene calls are TRBV4-3 and TRBJ2-3; 7 bases line up with TRBD1. Trimming cost V 2 bases and J 2 bases; bases outside gene matches: 4. Per the germline V gene, CDR1 is LGHNA and CDR2 is YSLEER. This CDR3 has 15 amino acids. The CDR3 here is CASSQPGQLTDTQYF. CDR3 in DNA: TGCGCCAGCAGCCAACCGGGACAGCTCACAGATACGCAGTATTTT.

This chain links TRBV5-1 with TRBJ2-5; TRBD1 agrees at 8 bases. Per germline, CDR1 SGHRS and CDR2 YFSETQ. Trimming took 0 bases from V and 4 from J; bases not matched to a gene: 5. There are 15 residues in the CDR3. The CDR3 region has the DNA TGCGCCAGCAGCTTGGCGCCAGGGGGCACAGAGACCCAGTACTTC. Amino acid sequence: CASSLAPGGTETQYF.

The V gene is TRBV24-1, the J gene TRBJ2-5; TRBD2 aligns across 12 bases. Trimming cost V 4 bases and J 2 bases; bases outside gene matches: 7. The CDR3 is 17 residues long. CDR1 and CDR2 (germline): KGHDR, SFDVKD. The CDR3 DNA is TGTGCCACCAGTGAACCGAGGACTAGCGGGGCACAAGAGACCCAGTACTTC. It codes for CATSEPRTSGAQETQYF.

This chain links TRBV3-1 (or the pseudogene TRBV3-2) with TRBJ2-2, with 8 bases lining up with TRBD1. Germline CDR1 reads LGHDT; CDR2 reads YNNKEL (reference sequence). Trimming cost V 4 bases and J 4 bases; bases outside gene matches: 2. The CDR3 has 14 amino acids. CDR3 in DNA: TGTGCCAGCAGCCCGACAGGGGTCACCGGGGAGCTGTTTTTT. It yields the protein CASSPTGVTGELFF.

The chain employs TRBV4-1 and TRBJ1-2, with a tentative D call TRBD1 (5 bases). Deletions cut 6 bases from V and 6 bases from J, with 14 bases between. The germline V gene encodes CDR1 MGHRA and CDR2 YSYEKL. CDR3 length: 13 amino acids. For the CDR3, the DNA is TGCGCCAGCAGTGACGGGCAGGGAAATGGCTACACCTTC. Amino acid sequence: CASSDGQGNGYTF.

V usage is TRBV7-9 and J usage is TRBJ1-4; D is uncertain. The CDR3 has 15 amino acids. Germline V gene lookup returns CDR1 SEHNR and CDR2 FQNEAQ (reference sequence). V shed 1 base and J shed 5 bases, with 11 bases lying between them. This CDR3 is CASSLGELENEKLFF. CDR3 coding DNA: TGTGCCAGCAGCTTAGGGGAGCTTGAAAATGAAAAACTGTTTTTT. Full variable domain (rest looked up from reference TRBV7-9 and TRBJ1-4): DTGVSQNPRHKITKRGQNVTFRCDPISEHNRLYWYRQTLGQGPEFLTYFQNEAQLEKSRLLSDRFSAERPKGSFSTLEIQRTEQGDSAMYLCASSLGELENEKLFFGSGTQLSVL.

This chain uses TRBV6-5 with TRBJ1-3; 8 bases agree with TRBD1. This CDR3 is 14 amino acids long. Looked up from germline, CDR1 is MNHEY and CDR2 is SVGAGI. V gave up 6 bases and J gave up 3 bases; unmatched junction bases: 4. The CDR3 spells CASSPGQGGNTIYF. CDR3 nucleotides: TGTGCCAGCAGCCCCGGACAGGGTGGAAACACCATATATTTT.

The J gene is TRBJ2-1, the V gene TRBV10-3; 9 positions agree with TRBD1. Germline V CDR1 and CDR2: ENHRY, SYGVKD. Losses at the gene ends were 0 bases for V and 2 bases for J; bases not matched to a gene: 2. CDR3 size: 16 residues. CDR3 region: CAISESNRGPYNEQFF. The CDR3 bases are TGTGCCATCAGTGAGTCCAACAGGGGGCCCTACAATGAGCAGTTCTTC.

The chain carries TRBV6-1 and TRBJ1-4, with D unresolved. V shed 6 bases and J shed 2 bases, with 7 bases lying between them. Germline V gene lookup returns CDR1 MNHNS and CDR2 SASEGT. CDR3 length: 13 residues. Written as DNA, the CDR3 is TGTGCCAGCAGGCGCGGTACTAATGAAAAACTGTTTTTT. Residues: CASRRGTNEKLFF.

J is TRBJ2-7 and V is TRBV18; the match to TRBD1 covers 8 bases. The CDR3 is 14 amino acids. Germline-derived CDR1 and CDR2 are KGHSH and LQKENI. The V and J ends lost 3 bases and 0 bases, in that order; junction bases with no gene match: 1. CDR3 sequence: CASSPGQASYEQYF. The CDR3 DNA reads TGTGCCAGCTCACCGGGACAGGCCTCCTACGAGCAGTACTTC.

V is TRBV15 and J is TRBJ2-1; TRBD2 aligns across 15 bases. From germline, CDR1 is LNHNV and CDR2 YYDKDF (reference sequence). The length of the CDR3 is 17 residues. The ends lost 2 bases at V and 6 bases at J; junction bases unmatched: 5. The CDR3: CATSRLRTSGGVNEQFF. The DNA for the CDR3 is TGTGCCACCAGCAGACTTCGGACTAGCGGGGGGGTCAATGAGCAGTTCTTC.

This clone was detected only a few times. The gene calls are TRBV7-2 and TRBJ1-2, with 7 bases identical to TRBD1. V shed 2 bases, J shed 4 bases, and the junction held 7 bases outside the gene matches. Per the germline V gene, CDR1 is SGHTA and CDR2 is FQGNSA. There are 15 residues in the CDR3. For the CDR3, the DNA is TGTGCCAGCAGCTTACTTGTTGACAGGGTCTATGGCTACACCTTC. The encoded protein is CASSLLVDRVYGYTF.

This rearrangement joins TRBV27 to TRBJ1-5; possibly TRBD1 for D (5 bases). Trimming removed 6 bases from V and 9 bases from J, with 18 bases in between. Looked up from germline, CDR1 is MNHEY and CDR2 is SMNVEV (reference sequence). This CDR3 spans 14 amino acids. DNA for the CDR3: TGTGCCAGCAGCAGGGCCACAAATAGGCGGCCCCAGCATTTT. Translated: CASSRATNRRPQHF.

The chain carries TRBV5-5 and TRBJ1-1; TRBD1 agrees at 11 bases. Losses at the gene ends were 4 bases for V and 4 bases for J; bases not matched to a gene: 9. Germline V gives CDR1 SGHKS, CDR2 YYEKEE (reference sequence). This CDR3 is built from 16 residues. The CDR3 is CASSVDRGRMTTEAFF. The DNA of the CDR3 is TGTGCCAGCAGCGTGGACAGGGGGCGCATGACCACTGAAGCTTTCTTT. Full variable domain (outside the CDR3, taken from reference TRBV5-5 and TRBJ1-1): DAGVTQSPTHLIKTRGQQVTLRCSPISGHKSVSWYQQVLGQGPQFIFQYYEKEERGRGNFPDRFSARQFPNYSSELNVNALLLGDSALYLCASSVDRGRMTTEAFFGQGTRLTVV.

Written as DNA, the CDR3 is TGTGCCAGCAGCTTAGAGCCTCGACAGACAGGCTATGGCTACACCTTC. Its protein is CASSLEPRQTGYGYTF. The V and J genes are TRBV11-2 and TRBJ1-2; perhaps TRBD1 as D (6 bases). This CDR3 region has 16 residues. V dropped 0 bases and J dropped 4 bases, with 15 bases sitting between them. CDR1 SGHAT and CDR2 FQNNGV come from the germline V gene.

The V call is TRBV11-3, the J call TRBJ2-1; D is perhaps TRBD1 (6 bases). Trimming took 5 bases from V and 2 from J, leaving 13 bases between them. CDR1 is SGHNT and CDR2 is YENEEA in the germline V gene. This CDR3 contains 15 residues. CDR3 residues: CASSTRTATYNEQFF. The CDR3 DNA is TGTGCCAGCAGCACCCGGACAGCAACCTACAATGAGCAGTTCTTC. The whole variable domain, remainder taken from reference TRBV11-3 and TRBJ2-1, is EAGVVQSPRYKIIEKKQPVAFWCNPISGHNTLYWYLQNLGQGPELLIRYENEEAVDDSQLPKDRFSAERLKGVDSTLKIQPAELGDSAVYLCASSTRTATYNEQFFGPGTRLTVL.